The 6 T cell receptor beta chains reported below all come from one sample, sequenced in a study of post-analysis software for immune sequencing data. Unique molecular identifiers had been added to the TCR beta cDNA libraries. TCRdb processed the PCR reads anew with MiXCR; each CDR3 protein has one entry. The sample includes hundreds of thousands of distinct CDR3 sequences, approximately 59% of them seen just once. These receptors have no identified antigens. Broader study findings: Four or five TRBV segments occurring more often in patients than controls included TRBV5-6, TRBV5-1 and TRBV20-1.

The sample was blood. These receptors came from a girl aged 2 to 10 with multiple sclerosis.

The chain is built from TRBV10-3 and TRBJ1-2, with D perhaps matching TRBD1 (5 bases). Germline CDR1 is ENHRY and CDR2 is SYGVKD. This CDR3 spans 14 amino acids. V lost 0 bases to trimming and J lost 7 bases, with 12 bases between them. The CDR3: CAISESGERGGYTF. The CDR3 region has the DNA TGTGCCATCAGTGAGTCGGGGGAGAGAGGTGGCTACACCTTC.

The chain recombines TRBV11-2 with TRBJ2-1, with D possibly being TRBD1 (5 bases). The germline CDR1 and CDR2 sequences are SGHAT and FQNNGV. V was shortened by 1 base and J by 5 bases, with 9 bases between the two germline ends. The length of the CDR3 is 14 residues. The CDR3 loop reads CASSLVKGDNEQFF. The CDR3 coding sequence is TGTGCCAGCAGCTTAGTAAAAGGGGACAATGAGCAGTTCTTC.

The chain couples TRBV5-1 to TRBJ2-3; D call uncertain. V dropped 5 bases and J dropped 2 bases, with 12 bases sitting between them. CDR1 is SGHRS, CDR2 YFSETQ, per germline. The CDR3 runs to 14 residues. Written as DNA, the CDR3 is TGCGCCAGCAGGTCCGGGTCCCTCACAGATACGCAGTATTTT. Translation gives CASRSGSLTDTQYF.

J is TRBJ1-1 and V is TRBV12-3 or TRBV12-4, with 7 bases fitting TRBD1. The CDR3 contains 14 residues. The V and J ends lost 6 bases and 9 bases, in that order; junction bases with no gene match: 13. This chain's CDR3 is CASSAGGGGGKAFF. In DNA form, the CDR3 reads TGTGCCAGCAGCGCGGGAGGAGGGGGCGGGAAAGCTTTCTTT.

This chain joins TRBV25-1 and TRBJ1-2; no clear D gene. The CDR3 loop spans 14 amino acids. Germline V lookup: CDR1 MGHDK, CDR2 SYGVNS. The V end was cut by 2 bases, the J end by 4 bases, with 11 bases between. CDR3 in DNA: TGTGCCAGCAGTGAACAATACAGATCCTATGGCTACACCTTC. Translated: CASSEQYRSYGYTF.

Only a few counts were recorded for this clonotype. The chain carries TRBV20-1 and TRBJ2-6, with D unresolved. The CDR3 sequence is 13 residues long. In germline, CDR1 is DFQATT, CDR2 SNEGSKA (reference sequence). V lost 2 bases and J 2 bases, leaving 4 bases between the germline ends. The CDR3 DNA is TGCAGTGCTAGAAGAACTGGGGCCAACGTCCTGACTTTC. As protein: CSARRTGANVLTF.